The 27 T cell receptor beta chains below come from one sample, sequenced in a study of cytomegalovirus exposure and HLA in healthy donors. With 60 Vbeta and 13 Jbeta primers, the PCR was carried out. This table comes from immunoSEQ multiplex PCR, and its TCRdb copy is limited to in-frame clones, with some not included. Here the sample spans approximately 220,000 clones, 80% to 85% being singletons. The source material was PBMCs. These receptors all stem from a boy aged 2 to 10 in good health and CMV-seronegative.

This clone was picked up one time. This chain joins TRBV5-6 and TRBJ1-2; D gene uncertain. The V and J ends lost 4 bases and 0 bases respectively, with 13 bases between them. The germline V gene has CDR1 SGHDT and CDR2 YYEEEE. The CDR3 runs to 15 residues. This CDR3 is CASSLGFEANYGYTF. The CDR3 bases are TGTGCCAGCAGCCTCGGTTTTGAAGCTAACTATGGCTACACCTTC. Full variable domain (remainder filled in from reference TRBV5-6 and TRBJ1-2): DAGVTQSPTHLIKTRGQQVTLRCSPKSGHDTVSWYQQALGQGPQFIFQYYEEEERQRGNFPDRFSGHQFPNYSSELNVNALLLGDSALYLCASSLGFEANYGYTFGSGTRLTVV.

The chain links TRBV4-1 to TRBJ1-2; 10 nucleotides match TRBD1. V dropped 0 bases and J dropped 10; count of bases not matched to a gene: 8. Germline V gene lookup returns CDR1 MGHRA and CDR2 YSYEKL. This CDR3 is built from 15 residues. Here the CDR3 reads CASSQDPGQGFDYTF. The CDR3 DNA sequence: TGCGCCAGCAGCCAAGACCCGGGACAGGGGTTCGACTACACCTTC.

The chain has TRBV4-1 and TRBJ2-7; TRBD2 matches 7 bases. The V and J ends lost 4 bases and 2 bases, in that order; junction bases with no gene match: 5. The CDR3 is 14 amino acids. Germline V CDR1 and CDR2: MGHRA, YSYEKL. The CDR3 sequence: CASSLQAGTYEQYF. The CDR3 DNA sequence: TGCGCCAGCAGCCTCCAAGCGGGGACCTACGAGCAGTACTTC.

This clone was found once. The V and J genes are TRBV5-1 and TRBJ2-1; 7 bases match TRBD1. The CDR3 has 16 amino acids. Germline lookup yields CDR1 SGHRS and CDR2 YFSETQ. V was pared by 0 bases and J by 3 bases, with 6 bases of the junction left unmatched. CDR3 sequence: CASSLEGDRNYNEQFF. CDR3 DNA: TGCGCCAGCAGCTTGGAAGGGGACAGAAACTACAATGAGCAGTTCTTC.

V is TRBV5-4 and J is TRBJ2-7; 7 nucleotides line up with TRBD1. The V gene end was trimmed by 4 bases and the J gene end by 2 bases; junction bases not matched to a gene: 6. CDR1 is SGHNT and CDR2 is YYREEE in the germline V gene (reference sequence). The CDR3 totals 14 residues. The CDR3 region has the DNA TGTGCCAGCAGCGACCAGGGGGATGCCTACGAGCAGTACTTC. This sequence encodes CASSDQGDAYEQYF.

The V call is TRBV25-1, the J call TRBJ1-2; D is ambiguous. V shed 4 bases and J shed 0 bases, with 9 bases lying between them. The CDR3 runs to 14 residues. Germline-derived CDR1 and CDR2 are MGHDK and SYGVNS. The CDR3 here is CASSAQATNYGYTF. DNA for the CDR3: TGTGCCAGCAGTGCTCAGGCGACTAACTATGGCTACACCTTC.

J is TRBJ2-1 and V is TRBV5-1; perhaps TRBD1 as D (5 bases). This CDR3 has 15 residues. Germline V gene sequence: CDR1 SGHRS, CDR2 YFSETQ. Trimming took off 3 bases at V and 5 bases at J, with 15 bases between the two ends. CDR3 residues: CASSSDVGRDNEQFF. The CDR3 DNA reads as TGCGCCAGCAGCTCGGACGTGGGCAGGGACAATGAGCAGTTCTTC.

This chain joins TRBV14 and TRBJ2-7; a possible D gene is TRBD2 (5 bases). The CDR3 has 14 residues. The germline V and J ends were trimmed by 5 bases and 0 bases, with 11 bases remaining between them. The germline V gene has CDR1 SGHDN and CDR2 FVKESK. CDR3 in amino acids: CASSYAGYSYEQYF. The CDR3 region has the DNA TGTGCCAGCAGCTATGCGGGCTACTCCTACGAGCAGTACTTC.

The chain carries TRBV4-1 and TRBJ1-1; 7 bases line up with TRBD1. J gave up 0 bases and V 2 bases, and 3 bases lay outside the gene matches. Germline V gene lookup returns CDR1 MGHRA and CDR2 YSYEKL. This CDR3 is 15 amino acids long. The CDR3: CASSQTQGMNTEAFF. In DNA, the CDR3 is TGCGCCAGCAGCCAAACACAGGGGATGAACACTGAAGCTTTCTTT.

The chain links TRBV29-1 to TRBJ2-1; D might be TRBD1 (5 bases). Germline V lookup: CDR1 SQVTM, CDR2 ANQGSEA. Trimming removed 5 bases from V and 0 bases from J, with 14 bases in between. There are 15 residues in the CDR3. CDR3: CSVPGGAASYNEQFF. CDR3 nucleotides: TGCAGCGTTCCGGGTGGGGCGGCCTCCTACAATGAGCAGTTCTTC.

The J gene is TRBJ2-3, the V gene TRBV19; 10 nucleotides agree with TRBD2. This CDR3 region has 18 residues. The germline gives CDR1 LNHDA, CDR2 SQIVND (reference sequence). Unmatched junction bases numbered 15, after V lost 5 bases and J lost 4 bases. The CDR3 region is CASSASAVLAGWADTQYF. DNA of the CDR3: TGTGCCAGTAGTGCGAGTGCGGTACTAGCGGGATGGGCAGATACGCAGTATTTT.

About this clone: Other DNA sequences of this sample code for an identical CDR3. V is TRBV9 and J is TRBJ1-2, with unresolved D. There are 14 residues in the CDR3. Germline assignment: CDR1 SGDLS and CDR2 YYNGEE. The V end lost 0 bases, the J end lost 4 bases, and 10 bases lay between the germline ends. CDR3 coding DNA: TGTGCCAGCAGCGTAGAGGCGGGGAGCTATGGCTACACCTTC. Translating gives CASSVEAGSYGYTF.

This CDR3 is CASSLSRTTEQYF. In DNA, the CDR3 is TGTGCCAGCAGCCTCAGTCGAACTACCGAGCAGTACTTC. The genes are TRBV9 and TRBJ2-7; D not certain. Trimming took off 4 bases at V and 6 bases at J, with 14 bases between the two ends. The CDR3 spans 13 residues. Germline-derived CDR1 and CDR2 are SGDLS and YYNGEE.

The J gene is TRBJ2-3, the V gene TRBV7-9, with 9 bases identical to TRBD1. Germline V lookup: CDR1 SEHNR, CDR2 FQNEAQ (reference sequence). The CDR3 runs to 15 residues. J lost 3 bases, V lost 3 bases, and 4 bases had no gene match. The CDR3 bases are TGTGCCAGCAGCTTCGGACAGGGGAAGACAGATACGCAGTATTTT. Its translation is CASSFGQGKTDTQYF.

V gene TRBV20-1 combines with J gene TRBJ2-7; the D gene is possibly TRBD1 (5 bases). CDR3 length: 11 amino acids. Germline V gene lookup returns CDR1 DFQATT and CDR2 SNEGSKA (reference sequence). V lost 3 bases and J lost 5, with 8 bases in between. The CDR3 nucleotides read TGCAGTGCTAGGAAAGGGGACGAGCAGTACTTC. It translates to CSARKGDEQYF.

J is TRBJ2-7 and V is TRBV15; TRBD1 is a possible D gene (6 bases). The CDR3 is 14 residues long. Germline CDR1 and CDR2: LNHNV and YYDKDF (reference sequence). Trimming cost V 4 bases and J 0 bases, with 10 bases left between them. This CDR3 reads CATSTGTSSYEQYF. Here the CDR3 DNA reads TGTGCCACCAGCACGGGGACAAGCTCCTACGAGCAGTACTTC.

This clone has just one count. The chain recombines TRBV21-1 with TRBJ1-4; TRBD1 reflects the table's D call only, with no check against the DNA. TRBV21-1 has pseudogene status. The CDR3 consists of 13 residues. The CDR3 DNA follows: TGTGCCAGCAGGACAGGGGGTGGGAAAAAACTGTTTTTT. It codes for CASRTGGGKKLFF.

The rearrangement uses TRBV29-1 and TRBJ2-3; no reliable D call. V lost 4 bases and J lost 1, with 9 bases in between. CDR1 is SQVTM, CDR2 ANQGSEA, per germline. The CDR3 is made up of 13 amino acids. The CDR3 DNA reads as TGCAGCGTTGCAGTTGGAGGCACAGATACGCAGTATTTT. It is translated as CSVAVGGTDTQYF.

V is TRBV5-1 and J is TRBJ2-3; 7 positions match TRBD1. After removal of 1 base from V and 5 bases from J, the junction contained 4 bases not matched to a gene. CDR1 is SGHRS, CDR2 YFSETQ, per germline. CDR3 length: 14 amino acids. CDR3 amino acids: CASSLKGAGDTQYF. In DNA form, the CDR3 reads TGCGCCAGCAGCTTGAAGGGGGCGGGAGATACGCAGTATTTT.

V usage is TRBV5-1 and J usage is TRBJ1-2; D call uncertain. The CDR3 runs 14 residues. Germline CDR1 SGHRS, CDR2 YFSETQ. V was clipped by 3 bases and J by 4 bases, with 13 bases between them. For the CDR3, the DNA is TGCGCCAGCAGCTCCGATGGGCAGAGCTATGGCTACACCTTC. Amino acids: CASSSDGQSYGYTF.

The chain uses TRBV2 and TRBJ1-1; tentatively, D is TRBD1 (6 bases). Germline CDR1 and CDR2: SNHLY and FYNNEI. CDR3 length: 13 amino acids. V lost 5 bases and J lost 6, with 13 bases in between. DNA of the CDR3: TGTGCCAGCAGTAAATCCCAGGGGTCTGAAGCTTTCTTT. It is translated as CASSKSQGSEAFF.

The chain couples TRBV9 to TRBJ1-4; 8 positions agree with TRBD1. Losses at the gene ends were 1 base for V and 5 bases for J; bases not matched to a gene: 4. Germline CDR1 SGDLS, CDR2 YYNGEE. The CDR3 sequence is 15 residues long. The CDR3, as DNA: TGTGCCAGCAGCGTACTCGGACAGGGAAATGAAAAACTGTTTTTT. Translating it yields CASSVLGQGNEKLFF.

This clone was seen a single time. This chain connects TRBV5-4 to TRBJ2-7; D uncertain. With 3 bases removed from V and 3 bases from J, the gap between germline ends came to 10 bases. CDR1 and CDR2 (germline): SGHNT, YYREEE (reference sequence). The CDR3 has 13 amino acids. The CDR3: CASSYLSNYEQYF. Here the CDR3 DNA reads TGTGCCAGCAGCTACCTAAGTAACTACGAGCAGTACTTC. Looking up the rest from reference TRBV5-4 and TRBJ2-7 gives the full variable domain: ETGVTQSPTHLIKTRGQQVTLRCSSQSGHNTVSWYQQALGQGPQFIFQYYREEENGRGNFPPRFSGLQFPNYSSELNVNALELDDSALYLCASSYLSNYEQYFGPGTRLTVT.

This clone showed up just once. The gene calls are TRBV12-5 and TRBJ2-3, with no clear D. This CDR3 has 17 residues. V was clipped by 3 bases and J by 1 base, with 17 bases between them. From germline, CDR1 is LGHNT and CDR2 FRNRAP. The CDR3 DNA reads TGTGCTAGTGGTTTTATTTTGACTCCGCTTGGCACAGATACGCAGTATTTT. Amino acids: CASGFILTPLGTDTQYF.

V is TRBV5-8 and J is TRBJ1-2, with D possibly TRBD1 on 6 matching bases. The CDR3 loop spans 15 amino acids. The V gene's germline CDR1 is SGHTS and CDR2 YDEGEE. V shed 2 bases and J shed 3 bases, with 14 bases lying between them. CDR3 DNA: TGTGCCAGCAGCTTTCGTAACGGGGGGCACTATGGCTACACCTTC. Protein product: CASSFRNGGHYGYTF.

This clone was observed a few times. The J gene is TRBJ1-1, the V gene TRBV4-1, with D tentatively TRBD1 (5 bases). The CDR3 is made up of 15 amino acids. CDR1 is MGHRA and CDR2 is YSYEKL in the germline V gene. With 0 bases removed from V and 4 bases from J, the gap between germline ends came to 12 bases. The CDR3 here is CASSQEMVGGTEAFF. The CDR3 DNA reads as TGCGCCAGCAGCCAAGAAATGGTGGGGGGCACTGAAGCTTTCTTT.

In the case of this clone: A junction end diverges from the germline sequence, so it may reflect a read error. The chain links TRBV25-1 to TRBJ2-1; 8 bases map to TRBD2. Germline CDR1 MGHDK, CDR2 SYGVNS. The CDR3 covers 15 residues. The CDR3 loop is CASSESRGARGEQFF. The CDR3 DNA follows: TGTGCCAGCAGCGAATCGCGGGGGGCGAGGGGTGAGCAGTTCTTC.